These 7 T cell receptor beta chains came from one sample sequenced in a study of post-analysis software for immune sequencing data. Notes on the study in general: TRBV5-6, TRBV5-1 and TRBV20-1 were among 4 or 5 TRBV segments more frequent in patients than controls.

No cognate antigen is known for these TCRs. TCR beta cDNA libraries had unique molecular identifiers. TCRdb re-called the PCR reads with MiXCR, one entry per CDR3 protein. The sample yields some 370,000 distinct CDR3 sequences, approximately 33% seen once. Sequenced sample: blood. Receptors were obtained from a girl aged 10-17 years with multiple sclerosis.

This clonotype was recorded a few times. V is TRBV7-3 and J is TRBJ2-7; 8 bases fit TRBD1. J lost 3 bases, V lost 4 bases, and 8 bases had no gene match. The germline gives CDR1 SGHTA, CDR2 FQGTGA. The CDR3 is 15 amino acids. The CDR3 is CASSSQAGQGYEQYF. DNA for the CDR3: TGTGCCAGCAGCTCCCAGGCCGGACAGGGCTACGAGCAGTACTTC.

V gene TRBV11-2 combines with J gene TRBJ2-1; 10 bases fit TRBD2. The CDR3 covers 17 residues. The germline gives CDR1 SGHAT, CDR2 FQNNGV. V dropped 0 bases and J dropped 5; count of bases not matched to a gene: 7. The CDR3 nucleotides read TGTGCCAGCAGCTTAGAACTAGCGGGGCCCCCCCACAATGAGCAGTTCTTC. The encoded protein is CASSLELAGPPHNEQFF.

The CDR3: CASSEEQGIYNEQFF. In DNA, the CDR3 is TGTGCCAGCAGTGAAGAACAGGGGATATACAATGAGCAGTTCTTC. The chain is built from TRBV6-1 and TRBJ2-1; TRBD1 matches at 7 bases. Losses at the gene ends were 1 base for V and 4 bases for J; bases not matched to a gene: 4. This CDR3 spans 15 amino acids. The germline V gene encodes CDR1 MNHNS and CDR2 SASEGT.

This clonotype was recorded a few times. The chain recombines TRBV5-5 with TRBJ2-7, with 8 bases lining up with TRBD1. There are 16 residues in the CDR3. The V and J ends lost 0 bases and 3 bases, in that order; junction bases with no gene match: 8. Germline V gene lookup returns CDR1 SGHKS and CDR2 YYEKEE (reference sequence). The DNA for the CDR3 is TGTGCCAGCAGCTTGGTCCAGGGGGCGTGGGGCTACGAGCAGTACTTC. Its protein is CASSLVQGAWGYEQYF.

This chain's CDR3 is CASSLAQTGGYEQYF. The DNA of the CDR3 is TGCGCCAGCAGCTTGGCACAGACAGGGGGCTACGAGCAGTACTTC. V gene TRBV5-1 combines with J gene TRBJ2-7; 9 nucleotides agree with TRBD1. Germline V gene sequence: CDR1 SGHRS, CDR2 YFSETQ. V trimming: 0 bases; J trimming: 3 bases; junction bases outside the gene matches: 4. The CDR3 runs 15 residues. Looking up the rest from reference TRBV5-1 and TRBJ2-7 gives the full variable domain: KAGVTQTPRYLIKTRGQQVTLSCSPISGHRSVSWYQQTPGQGLQFLFEYFSETQRNKGNFPGRFSGRQFSNSRSEMNVSTLELGDSALYLCASSLAQTGGYEQYFGPGTRLTVT.

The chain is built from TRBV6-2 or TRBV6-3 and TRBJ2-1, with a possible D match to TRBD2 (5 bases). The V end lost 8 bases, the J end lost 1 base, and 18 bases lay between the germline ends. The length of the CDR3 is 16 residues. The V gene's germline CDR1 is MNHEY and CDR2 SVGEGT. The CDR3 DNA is TGTGCCAGCTCTCCCCGAGGGCGGCCTTCCTACAATGAGCAGTTCTTC. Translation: CASSPRGRPSYNEQFF.

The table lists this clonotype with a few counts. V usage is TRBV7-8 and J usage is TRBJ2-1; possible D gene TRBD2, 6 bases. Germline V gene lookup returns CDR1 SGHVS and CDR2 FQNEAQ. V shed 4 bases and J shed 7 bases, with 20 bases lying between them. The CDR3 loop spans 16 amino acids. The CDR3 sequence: CASSSRPRDWENEQFF. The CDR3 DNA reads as TGTGCCAGCAGCTCGCGACCCCGGGACTGGGAAAATGAGCAGTTCTTC. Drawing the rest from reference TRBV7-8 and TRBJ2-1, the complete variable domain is GAGVSQSPRYKVAKRGQDVALRCDPISGHVSLFWYQQALGQGPEFLTYFQNEAQLDKSGLPSDRFFAERPEGSVSTLKIQRTQQEDSAVYLCASSSRPRDWENEQFFGPGTRLTVL.